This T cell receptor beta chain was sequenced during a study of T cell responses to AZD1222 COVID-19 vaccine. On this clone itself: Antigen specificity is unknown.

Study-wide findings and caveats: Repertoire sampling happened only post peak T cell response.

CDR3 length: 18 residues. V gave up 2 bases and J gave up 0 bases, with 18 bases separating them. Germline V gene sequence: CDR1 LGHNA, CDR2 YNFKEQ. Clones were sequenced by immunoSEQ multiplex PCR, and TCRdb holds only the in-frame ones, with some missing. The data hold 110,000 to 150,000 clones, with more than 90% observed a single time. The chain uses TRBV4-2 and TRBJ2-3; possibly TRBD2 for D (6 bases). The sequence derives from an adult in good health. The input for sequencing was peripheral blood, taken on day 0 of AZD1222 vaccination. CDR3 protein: CASSQLAQRFTSTDTQYF. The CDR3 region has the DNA TGTGCCAGCAGCCAACTAGCGCAGCGTTTTACTAGCACAGATACGCAGTATTTT.